Presented here are 10 T cell receptor beta chains from one specimen sequenced in a study of OX40 agonist ivuxolimab in advanced cancers. Assay: immunoSEQ multiplex PCR; the TCRdb copy retains only in-frame clones and omits some. Here the sample spans 65,000 to 75,000 clones, approximately 84% being singletons. The specimen was CD4+ or CD8+ T cells sorted from blood, collected in a trial of the OX40 agonist ivuxolimab. Receptors originate from an adult with an advanced solid tumor such as melanoma, head and neck, liver or kidney cancer.

The gene calls are TRBV7-2 and TRBJ2-3, with 12 bases fitting TRBD1. CDR1 and CDR2 (germline): SGHTA, FQGNSA. V lost 5 bases and J lost 5; bases outside the gene matches: 5. The CDR3 runs to 15 residues. Here the CDR3 reads CASSARDRGQDTQYF. The CDR3 DNA is TGTGCCAGCAGCGCCCGGGACAGGGGGCAAGATACGCAGTATTTT. The entire variable domain, with the rest obtained from reference TRBV7-2 and TRBJ2-3, is as follows: GAGVSQSPSNKVTEKGKDVELRCDPISGHTALYWYRQSLGQGLEFLIYFQGNSAPDKSGLPSDRFSAERTGGSVSTLTIQRTQQEDSAVYLCASSARDRGQDTQYFGPGTRLTVL.

The gene calls are TRBV7-6 and TRBJ2-3; weak D call: TRBD2 (5 bases). The V and J ends lost 2 bases and 1 base respectively, with 7 bases between them. The CDR3 has 14 amino acids. The germline CDR1 and CDR2 sequences are SGHVS and FNYEAQ. Here the CDR3 DNA reads TGTGCCAGCAGCTTATTAGCGCGCACAGATACGCAGTATTTT. It yields the protein CASSLLARTDTQYF.

V usage is TRBV9 and J usage is TRBJ1-1; a weak D match, TRBD1 (5 bases). The CDR3 contains 16 residues. V was trimmed by 4 bases and J by 4 bases, leaving 20 bases between them. Germline CDR1 and CDR2: SGDLS and YYNGEE. DNA of the CDR3: TGTGCCAGCAGCCCAGCGGGGACCCATGGGGGCACTGAAGCTTTCTTT. Translation gives CASSPAGTHGGTEAFF. The full variable domain, in which reference TRBV9 and TRBJ1-1 provide the parts outside the CDR3, is DSGVTQTPKHLITATGQRVTLRCSPRSGDLSVYWYQQSLDQGLQFLIQYYNGEERAKGNILERFSAQQFPDLHSELNLSSLELGDSALYFCASSPAGTHGGTEAFFGQGTRLTVV.

The chain has TRBV6-1 and TRBJ2-3; 8 nucleotides line up with TRBD2. V gave up 4 bases and J gave up 1 base; unmatched junction bases: 1. CDR1 is MNHNS, CDR2 SASEGT, per germline. This CDR3 is 14 amino acids long. In nucleotides, the CDR3 is TGTGCCAGCAGTGCGACTAGCGGCACAGATACGCAGTATTTT. It specifies CASSATSGTDTQYF.

This rearrangement joins TRBV7-9 to TRBJ2-7; 10 positions agree with TRBD2. Germline lookup yields CDR1 SEHNR and CDR2 FQNEAQ (reference sequence). This CDR3 has 14 residues. J was trimmed by 7 bases and V by 5 bases; bases with no gene match: 8. DNA for the CDR3: TGTGCCAGCAGCGTGAGCGGGGGGGCTGGAGAGCAGTACTTC. Residues: CASSVSGGAGEQYF.

This clone has a handful of counts. The chain joins TRBV21-1 to TRBJ2-3; TRBD2 was called by the table and not checked on the DNA. TRBV21-1 is labeled a pseudogene. CDR3 length equals 18 residues. In DNA, the CDR3 is TGTGCCAGCAGCAATCGAGCGGGAGCCTCGAGGAGCACAGATACGCAGTATTTT. Its protein product is CASSNRAGASRSTDTQYF.

The V gene is TRBV25-1, the J gene TRBJ1-4, with D possibly being TRBD1 (6 bases). CDR3 length: 15 residues. The germline V gene has CDR1 MGHDK and CDR2 SYGVNS. The V and J ends lost 3 bases and 2 bases respectively, with 10 bases between them. CDR3 sequence (DNA): TGTGCCAGCAGTGACGTGGGGGCGACTAATGAAAAACTGTTTTTT. Protein sequence: CASSDVGATNEKLFF.

The chain is built from TRBV6-4 and TRBJ2-2; 7 bases are shared with TRBD2. CDR1 is MRHNA and CDR2 is SNTAGT in the germline V gene. The CDR3 covers 15 residues. V was clipped by 4 bases and J by 1 base; unmatched bases: 3. The CDR3 DNA follows: TGTGCCAGCAGTGTTTTAGCGGGGAACACCGGGGAGCTGTTTTTT. As protein: CASSVLAGNTGELFF.

The rearrangement uses TRBV11-3 and TRBJ2-3; D is possibly TRBD1 (6 bases). From germline, CDR1 is SGHNT and CDR2 YENEEA. V shed 5 bases and J shed 6 bases, with 12 bases lying between them. The CDR3 is 13 amino acids. CDR3 coding DNA: TGTGCCAGCAGCCGGGACACTGTGGATACGCAGTATTTT. It is translated as CASSRDTVDTQYF.

This clone occurred once. The J gene is TRBJ1-2, the V gene TRBV6-6; 7 bases match TRBD1. CDR1 and CDR2 (germline): MNHNY, SVGAGI (reference sequence). The CDR3 is 15 residues long. Trimming at V came to 7 bases and at J to 4 bases, leaving 12 bases not matched to a gene. The CDR3 region has the DNA TGTGCCAGCATACACCTCACAGGGGTGGTCTATGGCTACACCTTC. Protein: CASIHLTGVVYGYTF.